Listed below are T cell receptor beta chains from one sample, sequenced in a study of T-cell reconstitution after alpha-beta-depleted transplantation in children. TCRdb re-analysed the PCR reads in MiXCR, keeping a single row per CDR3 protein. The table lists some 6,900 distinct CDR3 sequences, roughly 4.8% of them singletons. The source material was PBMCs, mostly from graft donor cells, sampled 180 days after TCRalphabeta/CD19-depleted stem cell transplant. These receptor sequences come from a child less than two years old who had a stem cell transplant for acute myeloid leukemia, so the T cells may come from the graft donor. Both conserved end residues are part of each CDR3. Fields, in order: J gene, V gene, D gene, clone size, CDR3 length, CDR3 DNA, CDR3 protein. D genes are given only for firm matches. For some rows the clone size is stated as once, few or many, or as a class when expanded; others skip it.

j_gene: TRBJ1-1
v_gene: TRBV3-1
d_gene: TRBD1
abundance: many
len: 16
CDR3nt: TGTGCCAGCAGCCAAGTTTTAAAGGGACAGGGTGATGAAGCTTTCTTT
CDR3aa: CASSQVLKGQGDEAFF

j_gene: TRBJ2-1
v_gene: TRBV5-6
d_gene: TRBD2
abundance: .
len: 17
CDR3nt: TGTGCCAGCAGCTTGGGAGGGAGCGGGGGGCCCTACAATGAGCAGTTCTTC
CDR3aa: CASSLGGSGGPYNEQFF

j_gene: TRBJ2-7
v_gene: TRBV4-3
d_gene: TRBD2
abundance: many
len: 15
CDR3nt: TGCGCCAGCAGCCAAGGGAGCGGGAGATCCTACGAGCAGTACTTC
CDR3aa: CASSQGSGRSYEQYF

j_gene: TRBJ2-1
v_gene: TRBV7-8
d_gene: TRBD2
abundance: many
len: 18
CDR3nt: TGTGCCAGCAGCTTAGCAGGTGGTGGCGGGAGCTCCTACAATGAGCAGTTCTTC
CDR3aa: CASSLAGGGGSSYNEQFF

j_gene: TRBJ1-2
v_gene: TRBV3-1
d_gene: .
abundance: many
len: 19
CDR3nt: TGTGCCAGCAGCCAAGAAGCGTGGCAGCCCTCGGTCGCTGAAGGTCGCTACACCTTC
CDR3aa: CASSQEAWQPSVAEGRYTF

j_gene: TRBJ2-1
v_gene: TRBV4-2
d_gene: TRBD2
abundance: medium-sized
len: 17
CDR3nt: TGTGCCAGCAGCCAAGAAGCTTGGCTAGCGGGAGCCGATGAGCAGTTCTTC
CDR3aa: CASSQEAWLAGADEQFF

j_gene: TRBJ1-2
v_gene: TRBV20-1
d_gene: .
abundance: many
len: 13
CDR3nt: TGCAGTGCTAGAGTTGGGGACGGGTATGGCTACACCTTC
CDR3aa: CSARVGDGYGYTF

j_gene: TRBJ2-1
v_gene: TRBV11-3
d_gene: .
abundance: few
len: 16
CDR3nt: TGTGCCAGCAGCTTTAGGGGCCAGTCCCCAGGCGATGAGCAGTTCTTC
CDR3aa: CASSFRGQSPGDEQFF

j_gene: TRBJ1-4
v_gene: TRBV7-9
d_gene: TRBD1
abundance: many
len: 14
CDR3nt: TGTGCCAGCAGCCTCGGACAGGGATGGGAAAAACTGTTTTTT
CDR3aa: CASSLGQGWEKLFF

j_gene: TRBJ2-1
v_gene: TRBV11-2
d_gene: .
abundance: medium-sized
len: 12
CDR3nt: TGTGCCAGCACCCTGATAGGTGGTGAGCAGTTCTTC
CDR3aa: CASTLIGGEQFF

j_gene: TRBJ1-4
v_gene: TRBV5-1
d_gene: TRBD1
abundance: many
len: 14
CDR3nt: TGCGCCAGCAGCTTCGGGACAGCGAATGAAAAACTGTTTTTT
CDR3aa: CASSFGTANEKLFF

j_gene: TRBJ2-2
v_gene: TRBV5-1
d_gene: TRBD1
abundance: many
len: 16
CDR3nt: TGCGCCAGCAGCTTGGCCGGGACAGGGGGCACCGGGGAGCTGTTTTTT
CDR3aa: CASSLAGTGGTGELFF

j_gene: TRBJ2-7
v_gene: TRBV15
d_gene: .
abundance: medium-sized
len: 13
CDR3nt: TGTGCCACCAGCAGAGGGGAGGACTACGAGCAGTACTTC
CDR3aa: CATSRGEDYEQYF

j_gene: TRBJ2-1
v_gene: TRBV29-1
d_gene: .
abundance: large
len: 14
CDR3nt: TGCAGCGTCCCCCCGGTGGGCTCCTACAATGAGCAGTTCTTC
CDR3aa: CSVPPVGSYNEQFF

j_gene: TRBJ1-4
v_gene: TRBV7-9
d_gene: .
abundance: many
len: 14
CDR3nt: TGTGCCAGCAGCCCAGGGGCAACTAATGAAAAACTGTTTTTT
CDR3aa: CASSPGATNEKLFF

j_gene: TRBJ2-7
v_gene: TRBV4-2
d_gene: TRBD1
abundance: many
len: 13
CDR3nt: TGTGCCAGCAGCCTGGACAGGGAGTACGAGCAGTACTTC
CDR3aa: CASSLDREYEQYF

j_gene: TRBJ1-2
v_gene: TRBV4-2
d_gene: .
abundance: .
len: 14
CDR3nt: TGTGCCAGCGGCCCCGGGACTAAAACCTATGGCTACACCTTC
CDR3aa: CASGPGTKTYGYTF

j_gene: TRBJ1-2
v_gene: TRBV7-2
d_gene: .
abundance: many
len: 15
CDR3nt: TGTGCCAGCAGCCCGGTAGTCGACGCTAACTATGGCTACACCTTC
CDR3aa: CASSPVVDANYGYTF

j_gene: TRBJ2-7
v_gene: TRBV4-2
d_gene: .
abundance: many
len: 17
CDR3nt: TGTGCCAGCAGTCAAAGATCCCACGAGGAGAAGCCCTACGAGCAGTACTTC
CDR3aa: CASSQRSHEEKPYEQYF

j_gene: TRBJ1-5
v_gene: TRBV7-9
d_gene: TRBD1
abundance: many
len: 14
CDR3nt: TGTGCCAGCAGCTCCGGACAGGGGGCTCAGCCCCAGCATTTT
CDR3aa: CASSSGQGAQPQHF

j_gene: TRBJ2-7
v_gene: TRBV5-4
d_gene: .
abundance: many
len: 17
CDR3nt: TGTGCCAGCAGCTTGTCGCGGGGGTCCGGGACAGACTACGAGCAGTACTTC
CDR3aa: CASSLSRGSGTDYEQYF

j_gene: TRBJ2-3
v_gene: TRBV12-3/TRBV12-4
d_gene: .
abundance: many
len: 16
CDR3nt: TGTGCCAGCAGTTCCCGGGGAATAGCGGCCACAGATACGCAGTATTTT
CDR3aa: CASSSRGIAATDTQYF